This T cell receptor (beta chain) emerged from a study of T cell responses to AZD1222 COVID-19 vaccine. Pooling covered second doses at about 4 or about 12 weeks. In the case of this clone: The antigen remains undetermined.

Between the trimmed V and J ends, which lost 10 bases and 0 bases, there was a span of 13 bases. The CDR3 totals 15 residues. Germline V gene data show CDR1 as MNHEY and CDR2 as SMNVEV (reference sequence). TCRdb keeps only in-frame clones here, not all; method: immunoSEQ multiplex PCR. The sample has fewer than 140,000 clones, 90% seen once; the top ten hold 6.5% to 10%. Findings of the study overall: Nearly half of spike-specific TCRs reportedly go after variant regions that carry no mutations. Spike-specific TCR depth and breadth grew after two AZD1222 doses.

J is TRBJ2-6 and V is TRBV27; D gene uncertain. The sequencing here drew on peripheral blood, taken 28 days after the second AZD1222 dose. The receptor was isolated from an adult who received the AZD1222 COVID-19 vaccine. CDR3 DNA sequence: TGTGCCACCCAAAGTTTGGCCTCTGGGGCCAACGTCCTGACTTTC. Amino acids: CATQSLASGANVLTF.